This T cell receptor beta chain is drawn from a study of OX40 agonist ivuxolimab in advanced cancers. Study summary: Dose-escalation patients suffered from hepatocellular carcinoma, melanoma, renal cell or head and neck cancer. Whole-study results and caveats: Partial responders at 0.1-3.0 mg/kg showed near-lowest clonal expansion.

There are 14 residues in the CDR3. Using immunoSEQ multiplex PCR, the repertoire was profiled, and TCRdb retains in-frame clones only, with some absent. The sample consists of around 62,000 clones, roughly 84% of them appearing once. Autoimmune disease history or systemic immunosuppression led to patient exclusion. As concerns this clone: Its antigen is unknown.

The material sequenced was CD4+ or CD8+ T cells sorted from blood, taken in a trial of the OX40 agonist ivuxolimab. This TCR was recovered from an adult with an advanced solid tumor such as melanoma, head and neck, liver or kidney cancer. The chain recombines TRBV21-1 with TRBJ2-7; TRBD1, the table's D call, lacks a check against the DNA. TRBV21-1 corresponds to a pseudogene. The CDR3 loop reads CASSKYRSPYEQYF. DNA of the CDR3: TGTGCCAGCAGCAAATACAGAAGCCCCTACGAGCAGTACTTC.